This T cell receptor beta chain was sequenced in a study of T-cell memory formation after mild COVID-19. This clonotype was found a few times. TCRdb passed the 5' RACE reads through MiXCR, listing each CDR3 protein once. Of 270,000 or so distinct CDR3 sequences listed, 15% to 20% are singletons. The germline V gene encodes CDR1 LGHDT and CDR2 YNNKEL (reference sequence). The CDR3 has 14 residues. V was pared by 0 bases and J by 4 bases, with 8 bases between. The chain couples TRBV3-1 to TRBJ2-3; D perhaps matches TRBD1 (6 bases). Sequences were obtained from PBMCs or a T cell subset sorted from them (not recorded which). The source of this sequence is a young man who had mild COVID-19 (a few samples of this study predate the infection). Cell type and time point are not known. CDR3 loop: CASSQDRGPDTQYF. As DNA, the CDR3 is TGTGCCAGCAGCCAAGACAGGGGACCAGATACGCAGTATTTT.